The clone carrying this T cell receptor (beta chain) was recorded at least ten times. Its antigen is undetermined. TCRdb used MiXCR to reprocess the reads, holding one entry per CDR3 protein. This table holds around 230,000 distinct CDR3 sequences, roughly 6.5% found once. This entry is derived from a study of T cell repertoires in cytomegalovirus infection. Study at large: CMV infection and matching HLA type were both indicated by public TCR beta signatures.

The CDR3 has 15 residues. Trimming cost V 9 bases and J 0 bases; bases outside gene matches: 7. The germline gives CDR1 SGHTA, CDR2 FQGNSA. Study-level results: There were HLA-C-restricted CMV-specific TCR beta clonotypes dominating the ex vivo response. Summed frequency of shared TCR beta families picked out CMV carriers who also had the relevant HLA.

The J gene is TRBJ2-2, the V gene TRBV7-2; TRBD1 agrees at 7 bases. The source of this sequence is a human donor in good health (CMV status not recorded). Some clones in this sample may be carry-over from other donors' samples. Input material: PBMCs. The DNA for the CDR3 is TGTGCCAGTTACACCACAGGGGCGAACACCGGGGAGCTGTTTTTT. This codes for CASYTTGANTGELFF.